This T cell receptor (beta chain) is drawn from a study of blood T cell repertoires in COVID-19 (dated by TCRdb to between 2020 and 2021). At the level of the whole study: Samples covering the acute and convalescent phases of COVID-19 were provided by collaborators in the United States, Italy and Spain. The material from the prospective study consisted of cDNA or gDNA derived from T cells, B-cell-depleted T cells, or PBMCs. Subjects who had been exposed to COVID-19, were actively infected with it, or had recovered from it provided the deeply sampled blood TCRbeta repertoires that made up the dataset. The repertoires were made available in a free public database intended to serve as a resource for research on the immune response to SARS-CoV-2. Samples came from the ongoing ImmuneRACE study (first 160 participants) plus 1,254 subjects from 6 global collaborators. The sample metadata nearly always contained a de-identified subject ID, COVID-19 status, age in years and sex. HLA class I and class II types, where available, came from metadata supplied by the sample provider rather than from assay-based typing.

Study-wide conclusions, independent of this receptor: How much clinical and demographic metadata was included differed by source and by participant, and the metadata was provided uncurated.

On this clone itself: What this receptor recognizes is not known. Base qualities are not recorded, but no much larger clone differs from it by a single base.

The immunoSEQ Assay, a bias-controlled multiplex PCR, was used to amplify TCRbeta CDR3 regions from genomic DNA. In the original analysis: The number of nucleated cells in each sample was estimated by amplification of reference gene primers within the assay. Sequence reads were collapsed and filtered to measure the absolute abundance of every unique TCRbeta CDR3 rearrangement. For each sample, productive Simpson clonality was calculated as the square root of Simpson's diversity index across productive rearrangements. TCRdb re-hosts the immuneACCESS table, in-frame sequences only. Its copies lack some clones; in the studies checked, an unresolved V gene accounts for under half of them, and the cause for the rest is not known. V and J calls and clone size are given by that table; D and trimming were obtained from the DNA. This sample lists about 89,000 clones; 90% to 95% were detected once. Of the sample, about 4.7% is held by the ten largest clones.

V gives up 1 base and J gives up 4 bases, and the segment between their germline ends measures 11 bases. Spanning cysteine to phenylalanine, the CDR3 consists of 14 amino acids. Only CDR3 DNA remains: 42 bases, in frame from the first base. Looking up the germline V gene yields CDR1 SGHVS and CDR2 FQNEAQ. The collaborating institutions used their own protocols to collect whole blood in K2EDTA tubes. For TCRbeta analysis, collaborators shipped samples as frozen whole blood, isolated PBMCs, or DNA extracted from either of those sample types. This TCR was sampled from a human donor with active COVID-19. The donor label of this sample is uncertain. The chain is made from TRBV7-8 and TRBJ2-7; possibly the D gene is TRBD1, per 5 matching bases. Sample: peripheral blood. The CDR3 corresponds to CASSLEGFVYEQYF. The nucleotide sequence reads TGTGCCAGCAGCTTAGAGGGGTTTGTGTACGAGCAGTACTTC.